The next 26 T cell receptor beta chains were all read from a single sample in a study of T cells after posttransplantation cyclophosphamide. Measured with immunoSEQ multiplex PCR; TCRdb has only the in-frame clones, and not every one. The repertoire consists of under 20,000 clones, none detected only once. Cyclophosphamide on days +3 and +4 followed busulfan-fludarabine conditioning and a marrow graft. The sequenced sample was PBMCs, obtained after allogeneic stem cell transplant with posttransplant cyclophosphamide. These TCRs come from a female patient aged 25-40 years who received an allogeneic stem cell transplant from a related donor, was CMV-positive, and had no GVHD. Some T cells may arise from the graft donor.

This clone has a count of ten or more. V and J are TRBV5-4 and TRBJ1-4; TRBD1 aligns across 8 bases. Germline CDR1 reads SGHNT; CDR2 reads YYREEE (reference sequence). The CDR3 extends over 16 amino acids. Unmatched junction bases numbered 5, after V lost 4 bases and J lost 0 bases. CDR3 nucleotide sequence: TGTGCCAGCAGCCCGACAGGGGATGCAACTAATGAAAAACTGTTTTTT. This encodes CASSPTGDATNEKLFF.

This clone came up many times. This chain connects TRBV5-6 to TRBJ2-1; tentative D call: TRBD1 (6 bases). Germline V lookup: CDR1 SGHDT, CDR2 YYEEEE. There are 13 residues in the CDR3. Trimming pared 2 bases from V and 6 bases from J, leaving 9 bases between. The CDR3 DNA reads as TGTGCCAGCAGCTTAACCAGGGGCAATGAGCAGTTCTTC. Translation gives CASSLTRGNEQFF.

This clone was picked up many times. This chain joins TRBV6-5 and TRBJ2-7; D is possibly TRBD2 (5 bases). The V end was cut by 0 bases, the J end by 3 bases, with 9 bases between. CDR1 and CDR2 from the germline V gene are MNHEY and SVGAGI. The CDR3 is made up of 14 amino acids. CDR3 bases: TGTGCCAGCAGTTACTCGGCAGGAGGCTACGAGCAGTACTTC. Translating it yields CASSYSAGGYEQYF.

This clone was recorded many times. V gene TRBV27 combines with J gene TRBJ2-1, with no clear D. Trimming removed 6 bases at V and 6 bases at J, with 12 bases between. This CDR3 is 13 amino acids long. Germline V gene data show CDR1 as MNHEY and CDR2 as SMNVEV (reference sequence). The CDR3 DNA reads TGTGCCAGCAGACCCACGGTGCGCAATGAGCAGTTCTTC. Protein sequence: CASRPTVRNEQFF.

This clone came up many times. The chain uses TRBV4-3 and TRBJ2-1; TRBD1 aligns across 8 bases. V lost 2 bases to trimming and J lost 4 bases; unmatched junction nucleotides: 10. CDR1 and CDR2 (germline): LGHNA, YSLEER. The CDR3 contains 17 residues. CDR3 coding DNA: TGCGCCAGCAGCCAAACGAGCCGGGACAGGACTTACAATGAGCAGTTCTTC. This gives the protein CASSQTSRDRTYNEQFF.

This clone was picked up many times. The DNA for the CDR3 is TGTGCCAGCAGCTTAGATGACAGGGGGCGGCGGGGCTACACCTTC. It yields the protein CASSLDDRGRRGYTF. J is TRBJ1-2 and V is TRBV11-2; TRBD1 aligns across 10 bases. CDR1 SGHAT and CDR2 FQNNGV come from the germline V gene. Trimming removed 0 bases from V and 8 bases from J; junction bases left unmatched: 6. The CDR3 covers 15 residues.

There are many counts of this clone. The chain joins TRBV19 to TRBJ2-1; 7 bases match TRBD2. The CDR3 extends over 12 amino acids. CDR1 is LNHDA, CDR2 SQIVND, per germline (reference sequence). With V trimmed by 10 bases and J by 9 bases, 9 bases remained unmatched. The CDR3 coding sequence is TGTGCCATCGGAGCTGCGGGAGCTGAGCAGTTCTTC. Protein sequence: CAIGAAGAEQFF. The entire variable domain, with the rest obtained from reference TRBV19 and TRBJ2-1, is as follows: DGGITQSPKYLFRKEGQNVTLSCEQNLNHDAMYWYRQDPGQGLRLIYYSQIVNDFQKGDIAEGYSVSREKKESFPLTVTSAQKNPTAFYLCAIGAAGAEQFFGPGTRLTVL.

This clone was seen at least ten times. CDR3 region: CASSPTLDRTNYGYTF. The CDR3 DNA sequence: TGTGCCAGTAGTCCAACCCTGGACAGAACTAACTATGGCTACACCTTC. V usage is TRBV19 and J usage is TRBJ1-2; TRBD1 is a possible D gene (6 bases). Germline CDR1 is LNHDA and CDR2 is SQIVND (reference sequence). V gave up 5 bases and J gave up 0 bases, with 16 bases separating them. The CDR3 extends over 16 amino acids.

The chain joins TRBV6-5 to TRBJ1-4; D may be TRBD1 (6 bases). The CDR3 covers 14 residues. Germline V CDR1 and CDR2: MNHEY, SVGAGI. Trimming removed 7 bases at V and 3 bases at J, with 12 bases between. The DNA of the CDR3 is TGTGCCAGCACCGAAGGGGGTTCTAATGAAAAACTGTTTTTT. Its protein is CASTEGGSNEKLFF.

This clone was observed many times. The chain joins TRBV30 to TRBJ2-3; 8 bases are a match to TRBD1. Germline trimming cut 8 bases from V and 2 bases from J; bases unmatched to any gene: 6. CDR3 length equals 13 residues. Germline loops: CDR1 GTSNPN, CDR2 SVGIG (reference sequence). In nucleotides, the CDR3 is TGTGCCCACAACAGGGGGTCCACAGATACGCAGTATTTT. Protein: CAHNRGSTDTQYF.

This clone has at least ten counts. The chain has TRBV28 and TRBJ2-5; 8 nucleotides match TRBD2. Germline V CDR1 and CDR2: MDHEN, SYDVKM. This CDR3 comprises 15 residues. With V trimmed by 7 bases and J by 3 bases, 10 bases remained unmatched. In DNA form, the CDR3 reads TGTGCCAGCACCCCTCCGGGACTAGGGAAAGAGACCCAGTACTTC. Its protein product is CASTPPGLGKETQYF.

This clone was observed many times. The chain uses TRBV6-1 and TRBJ1-1, with D possibly TRBD1 on 5 matching bases. The CDR3 is 15 amino acids. V shed 11 bases and J shed 5 bases, with 24 bases lying between them. CDR1 and CDR2 (germline): MNHNS, SASEGT. CDR3 nucleotides: TGTGCCGGGGAAATTTCGGGGCGGGGAGGGACTGAAGCTTTCTTT. Its protein product is CAGEISGRGGTEAFF.

The sample holds many counts of this clone. This chain connects TRBV6-5 to TRBJ2-1; 10 bases match TRBD1. CDR3 length: 15 residues. Trimming cost V 4 bases and J 2 bases; bases outside gene matches: 2. CDR1 and CDR2 from the germline V gene are MNHEY and SVGAGI. The CDR3 spells CASSSDRGTYNEQFF. CDR3 coding DNA: TGTGCCAGCAGTTCGGACAGGGGGACCTACAATGAGCAGTTCTTC.

This clone showed up many times. The J gene is TRBJ2-5, the V gene TRBV4-1, with D uncertain. This CDR3 region has 15 residues. With 1 base removed from V and 0 bases from J, the gap between germline ends came to 9 bases. CDR1 and CDR2 from the germline V gene are MGHRA and YSYEKL. CDR3 region: CASSQAQRDQETQYF. The CDR3 region has the DNA TGCGCCAGCAGCCAAGCCCAACGGGACCAAGAGACCCAGTACTTC.

This clone showed up many times. V is TRBV28 and J is TRBJ2-2; the D gene is possibly TRBD2 (6 bases). Germline CDR1 and CDR2: MDHEN and SYDVKM. The CDR3 covers 15 residues. Trimming pared 6 bases from V and 8 bases from J, leaving 19 bases between. The CDR3 region has the DNA TGTGCCAGCAGCGAAGACAGCGGGTTTGGAGGGGAGCTGTTTTTT. It translates to CASSEDSGFGGELFF.

This clone was observed at least ten times. The chain carries TRBV7-2 and TRBJ2-3, with TRBD2 matching over 9 bases. This CDR3 contains 15 residues. With 2 bases clipped from V and 6 bases from J, the junction kept 6 bases outside the gene matches. The germline CDR1 and CDR2 sequences are SGHTA and FQGNSA. The DNA for the CDR3 is TGTGCCAGCAGCTTATTGGCGGGAGGGCCTGATACGCAGTATTTT. Its translation: CASSLLAGGPDTQYF.

At least ten counts were recorded for this clone. The chain combines TRBV2 with TRBJ2-3; weak D call: TRBD2 (7 bases). Trimming stripped 1 base from V and 3 bases from J, with 17 bases between. Looked up from germline, CDR1 is SNHLY and CDR2 is FYNNEI. The CDR3 is 17 amino acids. The CDR3 DNA reads TGTGCCAGCAGTGAAGGCAAGGGGGGGGGAGCAACAGATACGCAGTATTTT. Residues: CASSEGKGGGATDTQYF.

In this sample, this clone turned up many times. This chain uses TRBV19 with TRBJ1-1; D remains ambiguous. Deletions cut 6 bases from V and 6 bases from J, with 8 bases between. Germline V gene data show CDR1 as LNHDA and CDR2 as SQIVND (reference sequence). CDR3 length: 11 residues. In DNA form, the CDR3 reads TGTGCCAGTAGGACTGGCCCTGAAGCTTTCTTT. It encodes CASRTGPEAFF.

This clone was counted ten times or more. J is TRBJ2-5 and V is TRBV7-9; D unresolved. Per germline, CDR1 SEHNR and CDR2 FQNEAQ (reference sequence). V dropped 8 bases and J dropped 1 base, with 11 bases sitting between them. This CDR3 region has 13 residues. The CDR3 nucleotides read TGTGCCAGCGGTTCAGACACCCAAGAGACCCAGTACTTC. It is translated as CASGSDTQETQYF.

This clone was counted ten times or more. The chain carries TRBV5-6 and TRBJ2-1, with 7 bases fitting TRBD2. The CDR3 is 14 amino acids. J was trimmed by 4 bases and V by 3 bases; bases with no gene match: 4. The germline gives CDR1 SGHDT, CDR2 YYEEEE. CDR3 loop: CASSSGLTYNEQFF. The DNA of the CDR3 is TGTGCCAGCAGCTCGGGACTAACGTACAATGAGCAGTTCTTC.

This clone was detected ten times or more. This rearrangement joins TRBV6-5 to TRBJ2-2; TRBD2 agrees at 9 bases. This CDR3 is built from 15 residues. Trimming at V came to 7 bases and at J to 5 bases, leaving 8 bases not matched to a gene. Looked up from germline, CDR1 is MNHEY and CDR2 is SVGAGI. This CDR3 is CASTSGRGGTGELFF. In DNA, the CDR3 is TGTGCCAGCACCTCGGGGCGGGGGGGGACCGGGGAGCTGTTTTTT.

The chain joins TRBV4-3 to TRBJ2-5; no clear D gene. The DNA end favors TRBJ2-7, so the J call may be wrong. This CDR3 comprises 15 residues. Looked up from germline, CDR1 is LGHNA and CDR2 is YSLEER. CDR3 protein: CASSQAYSILYEQYF. CDR3 in DNA: TGCGCCAGCAGCCAAGCATACTCTATTCTCTACGAGCAGTACTTC.

This clone was seen repeatedly, ten times or more. The J gene is TRBJ2-7, the V gene TRBV9, with a weak D call TRBD1 (5 bases). CDR1 is SGDLS, CDR2 YYNGEE, per germline. The CDR3 has 15 amino acids. V was trimmed by 0 bases and J by 2 bases, leaving 12 bases between them. This CDR3 reads CASSVAPDTPYEQYF. The DNA of the CDR3 is TGTGCCAGCAGCGTAGCTCCGGACACCCCCTACGAGCAGTACTTC.

This clone was recorded many times. The chain links TRBV29-1 to TRBJ2-7, with D perhaps matching TRBD2 (5 bases). The CDR3 is 14 residues long. V was cut by 4 bases and J by 1 base, with 14 bases left in between. Germline V lookup: CDR1 SQVTM, CDR2 ANQGSEA. The CDR3, as DNA: TGCAGCGTTGGCGTTCGGGGAAGTTCCTACGAGCAGTACTTC. It translates to CSVGVRGSSYEQYF.

This clone was observed many times. A much bigger clone sits one base away, suggesting this may be a read error. The V gene is TRBV19, the J gene TRBJ1-1, with a possible D match to TRBD1 (6 bases). Germline V gene data show CDR1 as LNHDA and CDR2 as SQIVND (reference sequence). The CDR3 is 15 amino acids. CDR3 loop: CVSSYRVREATEAFF. CDR3 sequence (DNA): TGTGTCAGTAGTTACAGGGTACGGGAGGCCACTGAAGCTTTCTTT.

This clone was seen repeatedly, ten times or more. This chain joins TRBV9 and TRBJ2-3; TRBD2 matches 12 bases. CDR1 and CDR2 (germline): SGDLS, YYNGEE. V trimming: 4 bases; J trimming: 1 base; junction bases outside the gene matches: 4. The length of the CDR3 is 16 residues. The CDR3 nucleotides are TGTGCCAGCAGCCCCCGACTAGCGGGAGGCACAGATACGCAGTATTTT. This encodes CASSPRLAGGTDTQYF.